Listed below are T cell receptor beta chains from one sample, sequenced in a study of T-cell memory formation after mild COVID-19. Each CDR3 protein is one row after TCRdb ran MiXCR on the 5' RACE reads. The table shows about 390,000 distinct CDR3 sequences, with 15% to 20% occurring only once. The specimen was PBMCs or a T cell subset sorted from them (not recorded which). The receptors come from a man between 18 and 29 years old who had mild COVID-19 (a few samples of this study predate the infection). Cell type and time point are not known. Each CDR3 is given with its conserved first and last residue. Fields, in order: D gene, V gene, J gene, clone size, CDR3 protein, CDR3 DNA. A D gene is named only where the DNA matches it firmly. Size is stated for part of the rows, as once, few or many counts, or as a class when the clone is expanded.

d_call: NA; v_call: TRBV5-6; j_call: TRBJ2-5; clone_size: few; cdr3_aa: CASSLGPGAGVETQYF; cdr3_nt: TGTGCCAGCAGCTTGGGACCGGGGGCCGGGGTTGAGACCCAGTACTTC
d_call: NA; v_call: TRBV5-6; j_call: TRBJ2-4; clone_size: few; cdr3_aa: CASSYEGVSKNIQYF; cdr3_nt: TGTGCCAGCTCCTACGAAGGGGTGTCAAAAAACATTCAGTACTTC
d_call: TRBD1; v_call: TRBV29-1; j_call: TRBJ1-1; clone_size: few; cdr3_aa: CSVDPRDSLNTEAFF; cdr3_nt: TGCAGCGTTGATCCCCGGGACAGCTTGAACACTGAAGCTTTCTTT
d_call: TRBD2; v_call: TRBV7-2; j_call: TRBJ2-5; clone_size: few; cdr3_aa: CASSSDYGSGESQYF; cdr3_nt: TGTGCCAGCAGCTCCGACTACGGTAGCGGGGAGTCCCAGTACTTC
d_call: NA; v_call: TRBV6-5; j_call: TRBJ2-7; clone_size: few; cdr3_aa: CASSAGQEQYF; cdr3_nt: TGTGCCAGCAGCGCCGGACAGGAGCAGTACTTC
d_call: TRBD1; v_call: TRBV3-1; j_call: TRBJ2-1; clone_size: NA; cdr3_aa: CASSLPMGQGYNEQFF; cdr3_nt: TGTGCCAGCAGCCTACCGATGGGACAGGGCTACAATGAGCAGTTCTTC
d_call: NA; v_call: TRBV2; j_call: TRBJ1-1; clone_size: few; cdr3_aa: CASSERVRATEAFF; cdr3_nt: TGTGCCAGCAGTGAAAGGGTGAGGGCCACTGAAGCTTTCTTT
d_call: NA; v_call: TRBV7-9; j_call: TRBJ1-1; clone_size: NA; cdr3_aa: CASSPTGWGTEAFF; cdr3_nt: TGTGCCAGCAGCCCTACAGGGTGGGGCACTGAAGCTTTCTTT
d_call: NA; v_call: TRBV20-1; j_call: TRBJ1-3; clone_size: NA; cdr3_aa: CSARDLTGNTIYF; cdr3_nt: TGCAGTGCTAGGGATCTGACTGGAAACACCATATATTTT
d_call: TRBD2; v_call: TRBV20-1; j_call: TRBJ2-1; clone_size: few; cdr3_aa: CSARGLAGARQEFF; cdr3_nt: TGCAGTGCCAGGGGTCTAGCGGGGGCCCGCCAAGAGTTCTTC
d_call: NA; v_call: TRBV9; j_call: TRBJ2-1; clone_size: NA; cdr3_aa: CASSVEGDSYNEQFF; cdr3_nt: TGTGCCAGCAGCGTAGAGGGGGACTCCTACAATGAGCAGTTCTTC
d_call: NA; v_call: TRBV29-1; j_call: TRBJ2-5; clone_size: few; cdr3_aa: CSVGTEQETQYF; cdr3_nt: TGCAGCGTTGGGACGGAGCAAGAGACCCAGTACTTC
d_call: NA; v_call: TRBV2; j_call: TRBJ2-5; clone_size: NA; cdr3_aa: CASTGQETQYF; cdr3_nt: TGTGCCAGCACTGGGCAAGAGACCCAGTACTTC
d_call: NA; v_call: TRBV6-5; j_call: TRBJ2-7; clone_size: NA; cdr3_aa: CASSGGVTGNGYEQYF; cdr3_nt: TGTGCCAGCAGCGGCGGGGTGACAGGGAACGGCTACGAGCAGTACTTC
d_call: TRBD2; v_call: TRBV9; j_call: TRBJ2-7; clone_size: few; cdr3_aa: CASSVGLAGSYEQYF; cdr3_nt: TGTGCCAGCAGCGTAGGACTAGCGGGATCCTACGAGCAGTACTTC